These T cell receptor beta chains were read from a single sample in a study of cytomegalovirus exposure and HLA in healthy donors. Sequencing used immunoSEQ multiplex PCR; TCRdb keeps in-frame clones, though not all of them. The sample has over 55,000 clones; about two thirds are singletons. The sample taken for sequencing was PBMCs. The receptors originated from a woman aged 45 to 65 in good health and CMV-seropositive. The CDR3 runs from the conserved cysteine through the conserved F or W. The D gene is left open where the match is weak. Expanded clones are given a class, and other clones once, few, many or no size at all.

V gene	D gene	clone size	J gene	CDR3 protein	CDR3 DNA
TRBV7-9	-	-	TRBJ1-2	CASSPSFGGTVYGYTF	TGTGCCAGCAGCCCCAGTTTTGGGGGGACGGTTTATGGCTACACCTTC
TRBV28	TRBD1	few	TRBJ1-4	CASSLGQGIGTNEKLFF	TGTGCCAGCAGTTTGGGACAGGGGATTGGGACTAATGAAAAACTGTTTTTT
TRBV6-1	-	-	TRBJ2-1	CASSSAGKDNEQFF	TGTGCCAGCAGTTCGGCAGGGAAAGACAATGAGCAGTTCTTC
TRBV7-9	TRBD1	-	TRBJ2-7	CASSPGPGQANSYEQYF	TGTGCCAGCAGCCCGGGACCCGGACAGGCTAACTCCTACGAGCAGTACTTC
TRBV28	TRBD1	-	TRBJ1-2	CASSSLRTGATINYGYTF	TGTGCCAGCAGTTCTCTCCGGACAGGGGCGACTATAAACTATGGCTACACCTTC
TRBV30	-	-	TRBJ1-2	CAWSDNNYGYTF	TGTGCCTGGAGTGACAATAACTATGGCTACACCTTC
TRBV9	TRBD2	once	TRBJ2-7	CASSPFVLAGELEQYF	TGTGCCAGCAGCCCCTTCGTGCTAGCGGGAGAGCTCGAGCAGTACTTC
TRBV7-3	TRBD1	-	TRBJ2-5	CASSPEPGQQETQYF	TGTGCCAGCAGCCCGGAACCGGGACAGCAAGAGACCCAGTACTTC
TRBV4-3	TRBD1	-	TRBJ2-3	CASSQGTGRGDTQYF	TGCGCCAGCAGCCAAGGGACAGGGCGGGGAGATACGCAGTATTTT
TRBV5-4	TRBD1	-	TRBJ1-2	CASSLDRARGYTF	TGTGCCAGCAGCTTAGACAGGGCTCGTGGCTACACCTTC
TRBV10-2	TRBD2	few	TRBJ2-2	CASSDFWTSGGSNTGELFF	TGCGCCAGCAGTGATTTCTGGACTAGCGGGGGGTCAAACACCGGGGAGCTGTTTTTT
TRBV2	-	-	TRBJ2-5	CASSDGGNQETQYF	TGTGCCAGCAGTGATGGGGGGAACCAAGAGACCCAGTACTTC
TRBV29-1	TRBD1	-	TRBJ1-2	CSVVLGQGWGLRAGYTF	TGCAGCGTTGTATTAGGACAGGGCTGGGGGCTAAGGGCTGGCTACACCTTC
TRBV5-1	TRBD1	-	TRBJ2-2	CASSWGQGSNTGELFF	TGCGCCAGCAGCTGGGGACAGGGGTCGAACACCGGGGAGCTGTTTTTT
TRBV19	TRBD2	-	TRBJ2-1	CASSDQGLAHNHNEQFF	TGTGCCAGTAGTGACCAGGGACTAGCGCATAACCACAATGAGCAGTTCTTC
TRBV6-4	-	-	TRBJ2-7	CAATTYEQYF	TGTGCCGCGACTACCTACGAGCAGTACTTC
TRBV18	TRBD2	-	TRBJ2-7	CASSPFSSGEQYF	TGTGCCAGCTCACCCTTTTCTAGCGGCGAGCAGTACTTC
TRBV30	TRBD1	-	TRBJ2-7	CAWLGQNGHEQYF	TGTGCCTGGCTGGGACAGAATGGACACGAGCAGTACTTC
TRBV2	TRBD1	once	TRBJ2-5	CASTDRVRGEETQYF	TGTGCCAGCACCGACAGGGTTCGGGGTGAGGAGACCCAGTACTTC
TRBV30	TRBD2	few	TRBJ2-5	CAWSGGGETQYF	TGTGCCTGGAGTGGGGGAGGGGAGACCCAGTACTTC
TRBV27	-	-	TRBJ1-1	CASSSNDGGGEAFF	TGTGCCAGCAGTTCTAATGACGGGGGGGGTGAAGCTTTCTTT
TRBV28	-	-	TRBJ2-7	CASSFPGDPTYEQYF	TGTGCCAGCAGTTTCCCAGGGGACCCAACCTACGAGCAGTACTTC
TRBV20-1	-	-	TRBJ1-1	CSASRVTEAFF	TGCAGTGCTAGCAGGGTGACTGAAGCTTTCTTT
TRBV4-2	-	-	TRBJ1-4	CASSQDRGTGEKLFF	TGTGCCAGCAGCCAAGATAGGGGGACGGGGGAAAAACTGTTTTTT
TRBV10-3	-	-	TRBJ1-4	CAISGGDSPNEKLFF	TGTGCCATCAGTGGCGGAGACAGCCCGAATGAAAAACTGTTTTTT
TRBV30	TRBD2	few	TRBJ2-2	CAWSSGGSHTGELFF	TGTGCCTGGAGTAGCGGGGGGTCCCACACCGGGGAGCTGTTTTTT
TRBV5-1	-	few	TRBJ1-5	CASSVRPGAHNQPQHF	TGCGCCAGCAGCGTAAGGCCGGGAGCCCATAATCAGCCCCAGCATTTT
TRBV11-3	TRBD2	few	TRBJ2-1	CASSFGLDNNEQFF	TGTGCCAGCAGCTTCGGACTAGATAACAATGAGCAGTTCTTC
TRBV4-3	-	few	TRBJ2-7	CASSQDGAGLYEQYF	TGCGCCAGCAGCCAAGATGGTGCTGGGCTATACGAGCAGTACTTC
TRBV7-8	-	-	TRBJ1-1	CASSLVTGKTEAFF	TGTGCCAGCAGCTTAGTTACAGGGAAGACTGAAGCTTTCTTT
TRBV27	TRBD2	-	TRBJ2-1	CASSTSGGPQPYNEQFF	TGTGCCAGCAGTACTAGCGGGGGGCCCCAACCTTACAATGAGCAGTTCTTC
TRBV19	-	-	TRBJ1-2	CASSTRTNYGYTF	TGTGCCAGTAGTACCCGGACAAACTATGGCTACACCTTC
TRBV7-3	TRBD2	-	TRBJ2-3	CASSAGTSGTDTQYF	TGTGCCAGCAGCGCCGGGACTAGCGGCACAGATACGCAGTATTTT
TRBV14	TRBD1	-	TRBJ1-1	CASSRYLGTGLNTEAFF	TGTGCCAGCAGCCGATATTTGGGGACAGGCCTTAACACTGAAGCTTTCTTT
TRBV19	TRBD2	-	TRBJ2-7	CASSISGGRQYF	TGTGCCAGTAGTATCTCGGGGGGGAGGCAGTACTTC
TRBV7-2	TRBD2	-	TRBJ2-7	CASSLGTSGSYEQYF	TGTGCCAGCAGCTTAGGGACTAGCGGCTCTTACGAGCAGTACTTC
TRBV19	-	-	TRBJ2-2	CASSTVVGELFF	TGTGCCAGTAGTACAGTCGTCGGGGAGCTGTTTTTT
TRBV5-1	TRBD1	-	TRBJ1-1	CASTTGARNTEAFF	TGCGCCAGCACGACAGGGGCCCGGAACACTGAAGCTTTCTTT